Below are 15 T cell receptor beta chains sequenced from a single sample in a study of early T cells in non-severe SARS-CoV-2 infection. Via MiXCR, TCRdb re-called the 5' RACE reads, giving one row per CDR3 protein. The data show tens of thousands of distinct CDR3 sequences, over 15% seen once. The sample was whole blood, taken at baseline. The source of these receptors is an adult who was a healthcare worker with PCR-confirmed SARS-CoV-2 infection or an uninfected control (not recorded which).

The V call is TRBV15, the J call TRBJ2-3, with D possibly being TRBD2 (6 bases). The CDR3 is 15 residues long. Germline lookup yields CDR1 LNHNV and CDR2 YYDKDF (reference sequence). V shed 1 base and J shed 1 base, with 9 bases lying between them. The CDR3 DNA is TGTGCCACCAGCAGAGCGGGAGAGGGCACAGATACGCAGTATTTT. It codes for CATSRAGEGTDTQYF.

This clonotype was detected many times. The chain joins TRBV27 to TRBJ2-7, with D unresolved. CDR1 is MNHEY and CDR2 is SMNVEV in the germline V gene (reference sequence). The V end lost 3 bases, the J end lost 6 bases, and 15 bases lay between the germline ends. This CDR3 region has 14 residues. The CDR3 loop is CASSFLSLGSEQYF. For the CDR3, the DNA is TGTGCCAGCAGTTTCCTGTCCCTGGGAAGCGAGCAGTACTTC.

This clonotype was seen only a few times. The rearrangement links TRBV5-4 to TRBJ2-5, with TRBD2 identical over 13 bases. This CDR3 has 17 amino acids. Germline loops: CDR1 SGHNT, CDR2 YYREEE (reference sequence). V was pared by 4 bases and J by 2 bases, with 8 bases of the junction left unmatched. The CDR3 bases are TGTGCCAGCAGCCCAGATTGGGGACTAGCGGGGCAAGAGACCCAGTACTTC. Encoded protein: CASSPDWGLAGQETQYF. Looking up the rest from reference TRBV5-4 and TRBJ2-5 gives the full variable domain: ETGVTQSPTHLIKTRGQQVTLRCSSQSGHNTVSWYQQALGQGPQFIFQYYREEENGRGNFPPRFSGLQFPNYSSELNVNALELDDSALYLCASSPDWGLAGQETQYFGPGTRLLVL.

The genes are TRBV20-1 and TRBJ2-5; 12 positions match TRBD2. This CDR3 region has 15 residues. CDR1 is DFQATT, CDR2 SNEGSKA, per germline (reference sequence). Losses at the gene ends were 4 bases for V and 1 base for J; bases not matched to a gene: 4. In nucleotides, the CDR3 is TGCAGTGCTAAGGGGACTAGCGGGTTCCAAGAGACCCAGTACTTC. Residues: CSAKGTSGFQETQYF.

This clonotype was detected only a few times. The V gene is TRBV6-1, the J gene TRBJ2-2; 11 bases line up with TRBD1. Germline V gene data show CDR1 as MNHNS and CDR2 as SASEGT. This CDR3 is built from 15 residues. V was pared by 8 bases and J by 4 bases, with 6 bases of the junction left unmatched. The CDR3 nucleotides are TGTGCCAGCCGAACCGGGACAGGGGGCACCGGGGAGCTGTTTTTT. It translates to CASRTGTGGTGELFF.

This clonotype has a count of ten or more. The genes are TRBV18 and TRBJ2-1, with D possibly matching TRBD2 (6 bases). The germline V gene encodes CDR1 KGHSH and CDR2 LQKENI. V lost 6 bases to trimming and J lost 10 bases, with 28 bases between them. The CDR3 sequence is 17 residues long. The CDR3 protein is CASSPTTAIGRQREQFF. CDR3 coding DNA: TGTGCCAGCTCTCCGACCACGGCTATAGGGAGGCAGCGGGAGCAGTTCTTC.

V usage is TRBV6-5 and J usage is TRBJ1-6; D is unresolved. V gave up 3 bases and J gave up 0 bases, with 6 bases separating them. Germline V CDR1 and CDR2: MNHEY, SVGAGI. This CDR3 region has 15 residues. In DNA, the CDR3 is TGTGCCAGCAGTTATATTAGCTCCTATAATTCACCCCTCCACTTT. Translating it yields CASSYISSYNSPLHF.

Many counts were recorded for this clonotype. V gene TRBV5-4 combines with J gene TRBJ2-3; 8 bases are shared with TRBD2. V dropped 4 bases and J dropped 3; count of bases not matched to a gene: 13. CDR1 is SGHNT and CDR2 is YYREEE in the germline V gene (reference sequence). The CDR3 loop spans 17 amino acids. The CDR3 sequence: CASSPHGGLASTDTQYF. CDR3 in DNA: TGTGCCAGCAGCCCGCACGGTGGACTAGCATCAACAGATACGCAGTATTTT. Together with reference TRBV5-4 and TRBJ2-3, the CDR3 gives the full variable domain: ETGVTQSPTHLIKTRGQQVTLRCSSQSGHNTVSWYQQALGQGPQFIFQYYREEENGRGNFPPRFSGLQFPNYSSELNVNALELDDSALYLCASSPHGGLASTDTQYFGPGTRLTVL.

This clonotype was seen a handful of times. The chain uses TRBV13 and TRBJ1-3, with no clear D. CDR1 is PRHDT, CDR2 FYEKMQ, per germline (reference sequence). Trimming took 5 bases from V and 0 from J, leaving 14 bases between them. This CDR3 comprises 16 residues. The CDR3 nucleotides read TGTGCCAGCAGCCGACGACAAGCTTCCTCTGGAAACACCATATATTTT. It encodes CASSRRQASSGNTIYF.

The V and J genes are TRBV18 and TRBJ2-7, with TRBD1 matching over 8 bases. The germline V gene encodes CDR1 KGHSH and CDR2 LQKENI. This CDR3 has 14 amino acids. V dropped 8 bases and J dropped 5; count of bases not matched to a gene: 11. The chain's CDR3 is CASAGGPSINEQYF. Here the CDR3 DNA reads TGTGCCAGCGCAGGGGGCCCCTCCATTAACGAGCAGTACTTC. Drawing the rest from reference TRBV18 and TRBJ2-7, the complete variable domain is NAGVMQNPRHLVRRRGQEARLRCSPMKGHSHVYWYRQLPEEGLKFMVYLQKENIIDESGMPKERFSAEFPKEGPSILRIQQVVRGDSAAYFCASAGGPSINEQYFGPGTRLTVT.

This chain links TRBV5-1 with TRBJ1-4; 11 bases are a match to TRBD1. This CDR3 has 16 amino acids. Germline trimming cut 3 bases from V and 7 bases from J; bases unmatched to any gene: 8. Germline-derived CDR1 and CDR2 are SGHRS and YFSETQ. Here the CDR3 reads CASSSGRGTGGEKLFF. In nucleotides, the CDR3 is TGCGCCAGCAGCTCCGGCCGCGGGACAGGGGGTGAAAAACTGTTTTTT.

Many counts were recorded for this clonotype. The CDR3 sequence is CASSPDHTNEKLFF. CDR3 coding DNA: TGTGCCAGCAGCCCCGATCATACTAATGAAAAACTGTTTTTT. The chain links TRBV3-1 to TRBJ1-4; D unclear. Per germline, CDR1 LGHDT and CDR2 YNNKEL (reference sequence). There are 14 residues in the CDR3. The V end was cut by 4 bases, the J end by 2 bases, with 8 bases between.

In this sample, this clonotype turned up a few times. The chain couples TRBV2 to TRBJ2-7, with D unresolved. The CDR3 loop spans 12 amino acids. The V and J ends lost 5 bases and 1 base respectively, with 6 bases between them. Per germline, CDR1 SNHLY and CDR2 FYNNEI. As DNA, the CDR3 is TGTGCCAGCAGTCCGCCATCCTACGAGCAGTACTTC. Protein sequence: CASSPPSYEQYF. Full variable domain (rest looked up from reference TRBV2 and TRBJ2-7): EPEVTQTPSHQVTQMGQEVILRCVPISNHLYFYWYRQILGQKVEFLVSFYNNEISEKSEIFDDQFSVERPDGSNFTLKIRSTKLEDSAMYFCASSPPSYEQYFGPGTRLTVT.

The V gene is TRBV19, the J gene TRBJ1-5; 10 bases agree with TRBD1. V gave up 8 bases and J gave up 5 bases; unmatched junction bases: 6. Germline V gives CDR1 LNHDA, CDR2 SQIVND (reference sequence). The CDR3 totals 14 residues. This CDR3 reads CASLTGGVYQPQHF. The CDR3 nucleotides read TGTGCCAGTCTGACAGGGGGCGTCTATCAGCCCCAGCATTTT.

V is TRBV18 and J is TRBJ2-7; D remains ambiguous. Germline CDR1 KGHSH, CDR2 LQKENI. The V end was cut by 6 bases, the J end by 6 bases, with 15 bases between. The CDR3 length is 13 residues. This chain's CDR3 is CASSIRTDVEQYF. The CDR3 DNA follows: TGTGCCAGCTCGATTCGGACGGACGTCGAGCAGTACTTC. Variable domain in full (rest from reference TRBV18 and TRBJ2-7): NAGVMQNPRHLVRRRGQEARLRCSPMKGHSHVYWYRQLPEEGLKFMVYLQKENIIDESGMPKERFSAEFPKEGPSILRIQQVVRGDSAAYFCASSIRTDVEQYFGPGTRLTVT.